Here is one TCR beta chain with its context. Its specificity is not known. The J segment lost 1 base and the V segment lost 5 bases, leaving 9 bases of the junction unmatched. There are 17 residues in the CDR3. The germline V gene encodes CDR1 MGHDK and CDR2 SYGVNS. This record comes from a study of T-cell reconstitution after alpha-beta-depleted transplantation in children. Broader study findings: Expanded graft clones numbering several hundred reportedly gave rise to alpha-beta T cells about two months after transplant.

As it was prepared, the TCRbeta library received unique molecular identifiers. Each CDR3 protein is one row after TCRdb ran MiXCR on the PCR reads. Of about 78,000 distinct CDR3 sequences in the sample, 13% to 15% were seen once. This chain connects TRBV25-1 to TRBJ1-2, with 11 bases identical to TRBD1. The TCR was taken from a male patient aged 2 to 10 who had a stem cell transplant for acute lymphoblastic leukemia, so the T cells may come from the graft donor. Sequencing used PBMCs, mostly from graft donor cells, obtained 180 days after TCRalphabeta/CD19-depleted stem cell transplant. CDR3 sequence (DNA): TGTGCCAGCAGTCGCCGGGACAGGGGGGAGAATAACTATGGCTACACCTTC. Translation gives CASSRRDRGENNYGYTF.